The source of this T cell receptor (beta chain) is a study of cytomegalovirus exposure and HLA in healthy donors (dated by TCRdb to about 2017). Background on the whole study: An earlier analysis of around 600 of the donors reported approximately 290 Gb of sequence data and 117 million unique TCR beta sequences from some 180 million T cells. Approximately 310 gigabases of sequencing data and approximately 80 million unique TCR sequences were included in an early release covering around 650 HLA-typed donors. Of the 300 to 400 genotyped donors, roughly 80% fell in the genetic ancestry cluster associated with self-reported Caucasian donors. The study aimed to test whether signatures of past pathogen exposure could be identified by cataloging public T cell receptors. The study profiled the T cell repertoires of hundreds of subjects by immunosequencing and related them to cytomegalovirus serostatus. In addition to the first cohort of 500 to 850 subjects, a separate validation cohort of about 120 different subjects was used. The study combined high-throughput TCR immunosequencing, statistical association of individual TCRs with disease status, and machine learning to predict cytomegalovirus infection status. A later analysis re-analyzed previously published TCR beta repertoires from several hundred donors and added high-resolution HLA genotyping to study TCR occurrence patterns. In the later analysis, no new phenotypic data were used to find candidate immune exposures; instead, reliance was placed on TCR beta sequences and their occurrence across donors. In an earlier analysis of a few hundred of the donors, high-throughput TCR beta sequencing was used to judge whether each TCR beta V gene segment behaved as functional or pseudogenic. Donor age, sex, ethnicity and CMV serostatus were compiled together with the repertoire data. Genome-wide SNP genotypes for about 65% of the roughly 670 donors were used in a later genetic analysis, which treated that subset as a discovery cohort. Every discovery cohort repertoire had been produced on one sequencing platform. HLA typing covered class I and class II loci at four-digit resolution. Typing coverage varied by locus: roughly 620-640 donors for A, B, C, DRB1 and DQB1; about 520 for DQA1; about 570 for DPA1; about 450 for DPB1. Four to six DR-DQ haplotypes were handled as single units for association and clustering, since linkage in the cohort was strong. Among 300 to 450 genotyped donors of the cohort, an average of about 240,000 unique TCR beta nucleotide sequences were sequenced per donor, about a sixth of them non-productive.

The cohort consisted of 650 to 700 healthy bone marrow donors. Cohort members were all nominally healthy when sampled, although unrecorded immune exposures were likely present. The donor was CMV seronegative and was included in the group of about 400 seronegative cohort members. Every donor gave a peripheral blood sample, and the peripheral blood mononuclear cells from that sample were used for TCR beta sequencing. Genomic DNA was extracted from the blood cell samples with the Qiagen DNeasy Blood Extraction Kit. Library preparation was by the immunoSEQ multiplex PCR assay. For the multiplex PCR, a mixture combining 60 forward primers for TCR Vbeta segments and 13 reverse primers for TCR Jbeta segments was used. Amplification of the CDR3 region of rearranged TCR beta genes was performed with a multiplex PCR assay on genomic DNA. On the Illumina HiSeq System, the amplified TCR beta libraries were sequenced as 87-base-pair reads. Per the original workflow: Across the 600 to 700 repertoires, a later analysis counted around 80 million unique TCR beta chains, some 11 million of which were shared by at least two donors. To remove PCR and sequencing errors, raw reads were error-corrected and collapsed into unique sequences using a nearest-neighbor algorithm that merged closely related sequences. Alignment of CDR3 sequences to IMGT reference sequences was used to assign V, D and J gene segments. For a sequence to be retained, a match of at least six nucleotides to both a V gene segment and a J gene segment was required. A rearrangement was called productive if the CDR3 had no stop codons and remained in frame with V and J, and every other rearrangement was called non-productive. CDR3 was defined according to IMGT convention as the region running from the second conserved V-encoded cysteine to the conserved J-encoded phenylalanine. The earlier analysis of 587 of the donors excluded any sequence lacking an unambiguous match to a single V gene segment. In an earlier analysis of approximately 590 of the donors, V segments were called functional above 56.7% productive rearrangements and were called segregating when the between-donor standard deviation exceeded 5%. To diagnose cytomegalovirus status from the catalog of TCR beta chain sequences, a statistical classification framework was built. In a later analysis, V and J genes were assigned by comparing TCR nucleotide sequences against IMGT/GENE-DB human TR gene sequences. In a later analysis, CDR3 sequences and most-parsimonious VDJ recombination scenarios were assigned using the TCRdist pipeline. A later analysis defined each TCR beta chain by its CDR3 amino acid sequence plus V-gene family, and excluded reads lacking a unique V-gene family. A later analysis removed nearly 600 highly shared, low-generation-probability nucleotide sequences to deal with suspected cross-contamination and a sequencing artifact. In a later analysis, a clonal expansion index was calculated for each public chain from normalized within-repertoire ranks of inferred template counts. In a later analysis, generation probabilities were computed with a VDJ recombination model fitted to out-of-frame rearrangements, and the resulting probabilities were checked against IGoR. A later analysis scored TCR-TCR, TCR-HLA and TCR-CMV co-occurrence with hypergeometric tests, applying a repertoire-size bias correction to TCR pairs. To estimate false discovery rates, a later analysis permuted the HLA or CMV assignments 20 times. In a later analysis, co-occurring TCRs were grouped using DBSCAN, and TCRdist sequence similarity was added for clustering within HLA-allele-positive subsets. Repertoires with fewer than 30,000 or more than 120,000 public chains, plus five repertoires with anomalous nucleotide sharing, were excluded from co-occurrence clustering. TCRdb took over this immuneACCESS table, retaining in-frame rearrangements with V and J assigned. Such tables are incomplete; in checked studies, under half of the missing clones stem from an unresolved V gene, and the remainder is unexplained. V, J and clone size derive from that table, while D and trimming were established from the DNA sequence. The sample table shows 110,000 to 150,000 clones, and approximately 82% are seen once. Jointly, the top ten make up roughly 1.9% of the sample.

Study-level results and caveats: A group of highly shared sequence variants was considered likely to be a technical artifact of the sequencing pipeline. For the cohort, immune exposure information was limited to CMV serostatus. A later analysis found that most CMV-associated TCR beta chains appeared HLA-restricted, with HLA associations seemingly driven largely by CMV exposure. Only TCR beta chains were sequenced in this cohort, and the absence of alpha or paired-chain data limited detectable features. At a false discovery rate of 0.05, a later analysis linked 16,000 or so TCR beta sequences to specific HLA alleles. Presence/absence analyses assumed roughly uniform sequencing depth across donors, an assumption that may not hold. According to a later analysis, TCR association rates differed among HLA loci, with DRB1 alleles showing the most associated TCRs and HLA-C alleles showing the fewest. A total of fewer than 200 TCR beta chains were listed by the study as associated with cytomegalovirus. Over 15 rarely observed V segments, including chromosome 9 orphons, were excluded from the earlier analysis of approximately 500 of the donors because counts were too low. A further reported finding was that TCR beta sequences accurately predicted the HLA-A and HLA-B alleles for most subjects in the first cohort. Across donors, most TCR sequences were observed very rarely, whereas some public TCRs were present in many individuals. Broadly in line with IMGT annotations, most TCR beta V segments showed up in productive rearrangements about 87% or about 30% of the time in an earlier analysis of 450 to 600 of the donors. Cytomegalovirus status was reported to be diagnosed by the classifier with high specificity and sensitivity in both the original and validation cohorts. Compared with the roughly 670-donor mean, donors in an Asian-associated ancestry cluster had fewer N-insertions in productive TCRs, according to a later genetic analysis. When HLA alleles, especially DR and DQ, strongly co-occurred, TCR associations were difficult to assign to individual alleles. An association between a missense DCLRE1C variant and V-gene and J-gene trimming of TCR beta chains was found in a later genetic analysis and replicated in an independent cohort. According to a later analysis, parvovirus B19, influenza, CMV and Epstein-Barr virus appeared linked to several top co-occurrence clusters. Some IMGT-functional V segments, including TRBV6-2 and TRBV6-3, could not be distinguished by the 87-base-pair reads and were therefore excluded. According to the authors, the approach could potentially be generalized to other disease states and immunological phenotypes. Because HLA typing was unavailable for some donors at each locus, only the typed subset was used in association tests. In vitro tests confirmed that three of the cytomegalovirus-associated TCR beta chains recognize cytomegalovirus antigens. A later analysis found that HLA-associated TCR beta chains were more clonally expanded and had lower generation probabilities than equally common non-associated chains. Correlated functional status among segregating V segments might be attributable to linkage disequilibrium, but an unknown experimental factor could not be ruled out.

A word on this clone: Its antigen is not yet known. Within one base of it there is no much larger clone, and no base qualities were kept.

The CDR1 and CDR2 encoded by the germline V gene are MDHEN and SYDVKM. The V end gives up 4 bases and the J end 0 bases, leaving 17 bases in the junction not matched to a gene. The CDR3 covers 21 residues, taking in both the cysteine and the phenylalanine. Of all the DNA, just the CDR3 is kept, 63 bases in frame from base 1. The sequence is built from TRBV28 and TRBJ2-1, with 11 bases aligning to TRBD2. The sequenced material came from PBMCs. This clonotype was obtained from a woman aged 40 to 49 in good health and CMV-seronegative. The DNA sequence is TGTGCCAGCAGTTCCCCGACCCCGGCTAGCGGGAGGACTAGCTCCTACAATGAGCAGTTCTTC. Translation gives CASSSPTPASGRTSSYNEQFF.